This section outlines one TCR beta chain sequence together with its context. In its sample, this clonotype was seen a few times. No cognate antigen has been identified for it. Per-nucleotide qualities are absent, and no much larger clonotype sits a single base away. This sample is drawn from a study of response to subunit inactivated influenza vaccine (dated by TCRdb to the late 2010s). Regarding the research as a whole: Deep quantitative T cell receptor repertoire profiling was used in the study to track responses to a trivalent subunit inactivated influenza vaccine.

Here is what the overall study found, with its caveats: It was suggested by the authors that each seasonal influenza vaccination may recruit only a limited number of new T cells.

V and J are truncated by 6 bases and 0 bases respectively, leaving an intervening sequence of 12 bases. The CDR3 runs 15 amino acids, cysteine and phenylalanine included. The retained sequence is limited to the CDR3, 45 bases, with the frame set at the first base. CDR1 ENHRY and CDR2 SYGVKD are derived from the germline V gene. Library preparation was by RT-PCR. The sample was run on an Illumina HiSeq 2500. The public reads were reprocessed in TCRdb via fastp at Q25 and MiXCR, keeping in-frame beta chains. When rows share a CDR3 protein, they turn into one entry using the most common DNA and genes. Within this sample are about 700,000 distinct CDR3 sequences, with 12% to 15% of them counted one time only. The top ten constitute about 7.4% of the sample.

Here the chain combines TRBV10-3 and TRBJ2-1; TRBD1 is a weak D gene call, 5 bases matching. The receptor was isolated from a man aged 50-59 years who received an inactivated influenza vaccine. Donor details come from another sample of the same person, matched by shared clones. Sample: PBMCs from blood, taken approximately 15 days before vaccination. The base sequence is TGTGCCATCAGACAGGACCTGAGCTCCTACAATGAGCAGTTCTTC. Its translation is CAIRQDLSSYNEQFF.